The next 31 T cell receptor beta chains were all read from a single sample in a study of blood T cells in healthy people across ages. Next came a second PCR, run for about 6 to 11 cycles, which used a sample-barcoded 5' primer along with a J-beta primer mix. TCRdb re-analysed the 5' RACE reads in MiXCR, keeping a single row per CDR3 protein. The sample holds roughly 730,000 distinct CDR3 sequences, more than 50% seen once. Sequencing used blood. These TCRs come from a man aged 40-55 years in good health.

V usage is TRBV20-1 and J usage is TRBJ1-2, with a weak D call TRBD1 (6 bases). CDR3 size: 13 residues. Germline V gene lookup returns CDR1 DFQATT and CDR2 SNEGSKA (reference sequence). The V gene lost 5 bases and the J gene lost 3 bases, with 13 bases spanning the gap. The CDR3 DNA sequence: TGCAGTGCTTCTACCCAGGGGCACTATGGCTACACCTTC. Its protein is CSASTQGHYGYTF.

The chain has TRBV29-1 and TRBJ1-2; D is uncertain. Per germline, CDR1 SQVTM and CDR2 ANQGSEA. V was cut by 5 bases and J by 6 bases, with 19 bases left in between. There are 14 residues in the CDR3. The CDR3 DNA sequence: TGCAGCGTTCGGTTATATCGCAAGGAGGATGGCTACACCTTC. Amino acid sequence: CSVRLYRKEDGYTF.

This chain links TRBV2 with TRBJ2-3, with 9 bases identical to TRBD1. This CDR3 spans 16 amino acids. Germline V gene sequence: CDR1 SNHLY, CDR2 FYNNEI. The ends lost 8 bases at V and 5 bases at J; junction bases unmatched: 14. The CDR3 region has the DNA TGTGCCAGCCCAAAGCCGGGACAGGGTCTTGGAGATACGCAGTATTTT. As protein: CASPKPGQGLGDTQYF. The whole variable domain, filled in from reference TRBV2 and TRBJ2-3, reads EPEVTQTPSHQVTQMGQEVILRCVPISNHLYFYWYRQILGQKVEFLVSFYNNEISEKSEIFDDQFSVERPDGSNFTLKIRSTKLEDSAMYFCASPKPGQGLGDTQYFGPGTRLTVL.

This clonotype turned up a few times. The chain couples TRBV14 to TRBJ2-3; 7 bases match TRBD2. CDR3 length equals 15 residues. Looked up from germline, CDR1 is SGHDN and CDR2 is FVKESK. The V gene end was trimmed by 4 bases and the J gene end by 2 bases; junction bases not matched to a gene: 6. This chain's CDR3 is CASSPTSRITDTQYF. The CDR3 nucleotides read TGTGCCAGCAGCCCGACTAGCAGGATCACAGATACGCAGTATTTT. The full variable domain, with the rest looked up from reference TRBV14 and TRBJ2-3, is EAGVTQFPSHSVIEKGQTVTLRCDPISGHDNLYWYRRVMGKEIKFLLHFVKESKQDESGMPNNRFLAERTGGTYSTLKVQPAELEDSGVYFCASSPTSRITDTQYFGPGTRLTVL.

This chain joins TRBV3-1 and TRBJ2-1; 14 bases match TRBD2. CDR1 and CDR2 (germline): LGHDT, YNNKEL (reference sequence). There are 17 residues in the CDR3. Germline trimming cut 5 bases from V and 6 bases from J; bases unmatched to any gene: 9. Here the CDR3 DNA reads TGTGCCAGCAGCTTGCGCGGACTAGCGGGAGGTCCCAATGAGCAGTTCTTC. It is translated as CASSLRGLAGGPNEQFF.

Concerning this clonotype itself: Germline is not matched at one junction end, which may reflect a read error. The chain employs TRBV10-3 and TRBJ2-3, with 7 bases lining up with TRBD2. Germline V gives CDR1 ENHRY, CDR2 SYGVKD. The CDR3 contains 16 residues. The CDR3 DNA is TGTGTCATCAGTGAGTCGGGAGGCGGTAGCACAGATACGCAGTATTTT. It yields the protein CVISESGGGSTDTQYF.

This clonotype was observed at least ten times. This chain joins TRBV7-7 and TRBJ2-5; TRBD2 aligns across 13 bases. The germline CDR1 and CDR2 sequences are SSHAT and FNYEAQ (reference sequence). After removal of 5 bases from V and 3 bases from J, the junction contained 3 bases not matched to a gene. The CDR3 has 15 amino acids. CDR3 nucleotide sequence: TGTGCCAGCAGCCTTGGACTAGCGGGGGAAGAGACCCAGTACTTC. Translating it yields CASSLGLAGEETQYF.

CDR3 bases: TGTGCCACCAGCAGACCTGGTAGGGAGAGTTACAATGAGCAGTACTTC. It translates to CATSRPGRESYNEQYF. V usage is TRBV15 and J usage is TRBJ2-5; D is possibly TRBD2 (5 bases). CDR1 and CDR2 (germline): LNHNV, YYDKDF (reference sequence). V lost 2 bases to trimming and J lost 11 bases, with 24 bases between them. CDR3 length: 16 residues.

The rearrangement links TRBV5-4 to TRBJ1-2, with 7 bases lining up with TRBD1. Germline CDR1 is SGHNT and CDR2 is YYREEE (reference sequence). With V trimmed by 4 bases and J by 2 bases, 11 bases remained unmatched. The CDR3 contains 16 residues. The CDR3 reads CASSNPRDRTNYGYTF. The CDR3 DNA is TGTGCCAGCAGCAATCCCCGGGACAGAACAAACTATGGCTACACCTTC.

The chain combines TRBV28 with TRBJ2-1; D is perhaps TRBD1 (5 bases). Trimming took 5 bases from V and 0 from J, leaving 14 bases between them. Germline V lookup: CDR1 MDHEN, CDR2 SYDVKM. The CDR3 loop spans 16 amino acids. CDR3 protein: CASSTDSPTSYNEQFF. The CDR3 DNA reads TGTGCCAGCAGTACCGACAGTCCGACCTCCTACAATGAGCAGTTCTTC.

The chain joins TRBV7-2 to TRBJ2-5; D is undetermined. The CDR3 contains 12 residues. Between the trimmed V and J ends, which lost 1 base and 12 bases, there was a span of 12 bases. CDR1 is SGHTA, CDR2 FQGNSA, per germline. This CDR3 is CASSLEGLIKYF. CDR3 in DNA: TGTGCCAGCAGCTTAGAAGGGCTGATTAAGTACTTC.

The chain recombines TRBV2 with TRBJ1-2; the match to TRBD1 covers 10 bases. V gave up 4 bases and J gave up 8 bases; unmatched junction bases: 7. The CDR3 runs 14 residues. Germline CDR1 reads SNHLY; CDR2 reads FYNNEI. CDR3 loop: CASSAGTGVRGYTF. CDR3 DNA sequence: TGTGCCAGCAGTGCTGGGACAGGGGTTCGCGGCTACACCTTC.

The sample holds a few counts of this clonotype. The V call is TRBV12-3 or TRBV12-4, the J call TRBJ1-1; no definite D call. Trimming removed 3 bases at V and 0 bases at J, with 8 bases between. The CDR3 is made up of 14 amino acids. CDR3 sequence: CASSLHELNTEAFF. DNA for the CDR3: TGTGCCAGCAGTTTGCATGAGTTGAACACTGAAGCTTTCTTT.

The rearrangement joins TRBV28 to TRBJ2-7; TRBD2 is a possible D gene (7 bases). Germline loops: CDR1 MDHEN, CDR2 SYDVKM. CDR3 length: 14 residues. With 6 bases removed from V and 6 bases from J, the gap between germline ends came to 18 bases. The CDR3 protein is CASSQRGGAREQYF. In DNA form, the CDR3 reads TGTGCCAGCAGCCAAAGAGGGGGGGCACGCGAGCAGTACTTC.

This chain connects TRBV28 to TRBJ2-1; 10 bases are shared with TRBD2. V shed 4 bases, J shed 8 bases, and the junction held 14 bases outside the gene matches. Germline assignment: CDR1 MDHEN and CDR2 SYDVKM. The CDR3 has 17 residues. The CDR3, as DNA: TGTGCCAGCAGTTCTCACCGGACTAGCGGCTTTAGGGATGAGCAGTTCTTC. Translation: CASSSHRTSGFRDEQFF.

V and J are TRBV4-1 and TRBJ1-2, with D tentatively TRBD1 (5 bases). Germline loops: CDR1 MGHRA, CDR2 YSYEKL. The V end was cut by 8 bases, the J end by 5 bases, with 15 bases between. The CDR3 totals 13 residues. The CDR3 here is CASQAGTEYGYTF. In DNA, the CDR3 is TGCGCCAGCCAGGCCGGGACTGAATATGGCTACACCTTC.

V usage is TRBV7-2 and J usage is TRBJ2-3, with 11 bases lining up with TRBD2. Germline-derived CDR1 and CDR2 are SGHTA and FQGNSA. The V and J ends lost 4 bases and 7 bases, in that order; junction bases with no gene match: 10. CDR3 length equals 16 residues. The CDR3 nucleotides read TGTGCCAGCAGCTCCCTGACTAGCGGGGTTGTATATACGCAGTATTTT. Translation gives CASSSLTSGVVYTQYF.

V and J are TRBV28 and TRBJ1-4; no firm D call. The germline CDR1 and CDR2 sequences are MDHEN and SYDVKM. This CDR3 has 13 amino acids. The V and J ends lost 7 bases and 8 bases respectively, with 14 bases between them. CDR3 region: CASMDSPVEKLFF. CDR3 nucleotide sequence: TGTGCCAGCATGGATAGCCCCGTGGAAAAACTGTTTTTT.

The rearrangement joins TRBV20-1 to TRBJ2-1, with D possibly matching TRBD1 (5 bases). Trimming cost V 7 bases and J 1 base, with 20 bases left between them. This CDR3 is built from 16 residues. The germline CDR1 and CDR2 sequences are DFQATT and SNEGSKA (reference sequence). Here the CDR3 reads CSVPARQLSSYNEQFF. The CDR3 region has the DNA TGCAGTGTCCCCGCGAGACAGTTGAGTTCCTACAATGAGCAGTTCTTC.

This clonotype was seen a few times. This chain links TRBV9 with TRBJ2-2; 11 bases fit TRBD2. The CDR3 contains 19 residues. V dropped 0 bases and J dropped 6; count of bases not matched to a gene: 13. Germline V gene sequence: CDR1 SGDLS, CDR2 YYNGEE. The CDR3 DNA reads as TGTGCCAGCAGCGTAGACGGGGACGGATTAGCGGGAGGGTCCGGGGAGCTGTTTTTT. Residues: CASSVDGDGLAGGSGELFF.

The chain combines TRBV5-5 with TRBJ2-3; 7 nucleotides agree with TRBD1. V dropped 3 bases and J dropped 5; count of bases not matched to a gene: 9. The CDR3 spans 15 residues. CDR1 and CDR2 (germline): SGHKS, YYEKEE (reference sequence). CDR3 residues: CASSWDSERVDTQYF. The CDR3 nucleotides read TGTGCCAGCAGCTGGGACAGCGAACGGGTAGATACGCAGTATTTT.

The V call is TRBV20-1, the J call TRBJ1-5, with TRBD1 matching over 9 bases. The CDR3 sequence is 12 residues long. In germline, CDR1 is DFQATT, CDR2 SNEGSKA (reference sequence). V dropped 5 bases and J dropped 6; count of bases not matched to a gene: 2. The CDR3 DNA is TGCAGTGCTGACAGGGGGACTCAGCCCCAGCATTTT. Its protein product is CSADRGTQPQHF.

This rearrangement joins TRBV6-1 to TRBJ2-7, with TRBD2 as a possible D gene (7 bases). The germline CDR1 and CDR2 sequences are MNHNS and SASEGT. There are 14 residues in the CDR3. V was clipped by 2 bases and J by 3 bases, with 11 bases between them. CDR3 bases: TGTGCCAGCAGTGAAAGGGGGGGGATCTACGAGCAGTACTTC. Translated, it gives CASSERGGIYEQYF.

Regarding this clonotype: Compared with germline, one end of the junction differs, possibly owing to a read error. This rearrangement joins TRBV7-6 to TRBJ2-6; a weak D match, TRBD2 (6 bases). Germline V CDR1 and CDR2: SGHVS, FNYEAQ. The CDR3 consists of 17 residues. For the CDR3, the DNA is TGTGTCAGCAGCTGGGACTGGAATTTCTCTGGGGCCAACGTCCTGACTTTC. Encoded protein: CVSSWDWNFSGANVLTF.

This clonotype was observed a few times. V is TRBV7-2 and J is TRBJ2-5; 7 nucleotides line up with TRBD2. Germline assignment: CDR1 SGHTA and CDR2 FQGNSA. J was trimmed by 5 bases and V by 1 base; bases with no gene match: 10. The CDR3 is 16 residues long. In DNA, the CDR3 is TGTGCCAGCAGCTTAGGCGTCGGCGGGAGTAGGGAGACCCAGTACTTC. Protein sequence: CASSLGVGGSRETQYF.

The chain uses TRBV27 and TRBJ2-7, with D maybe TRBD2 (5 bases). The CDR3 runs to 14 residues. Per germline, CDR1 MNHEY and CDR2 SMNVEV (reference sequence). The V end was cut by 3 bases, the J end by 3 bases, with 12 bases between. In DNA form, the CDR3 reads TGTGCCAGCAGTTTCCGAGGGCCGCTCTACGAGCAGTACTTC. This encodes CASSFRGPLYEQYF.

In DNA form, the CDR3 reads TGTGCCACCAGCAGAGCCACGCCGATAACCAGGACAGGAGGGACCTACGAGCAGTACTTC. Translated, it gives CATSRATPITRTGGTYEQYF. The V gene is TRBV15, the J gene TRBJ2-7; a possible D gene is TRBD1 (7 bases). The CDR3 runs 20 residues. Trimming cost V 1 base and J 2 bases, with 27 bases left between them. The germline V gene encodes CDR1 LNHNV and CDR2 YYDKDF (reference sequence).

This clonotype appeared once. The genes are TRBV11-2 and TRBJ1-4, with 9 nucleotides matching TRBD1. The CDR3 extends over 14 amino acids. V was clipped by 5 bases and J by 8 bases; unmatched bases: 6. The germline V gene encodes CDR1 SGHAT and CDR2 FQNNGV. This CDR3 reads CASSPGTGWEKLFF. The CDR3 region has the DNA TGTGCCAGCAGCCCCGGGACAGGGTGGGAAAAACTGTTTTTT. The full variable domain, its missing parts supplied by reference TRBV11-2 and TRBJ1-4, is EAGVAQSPRYKIIEKRQSVAFWCNPISGHATLYWYQQILGQGPKLLIQFQNNGVVDDSQLPKDRFSAERLKGVDSTLKIQPAKLEDSAVYLCASSPGTGWEKLFFGSGTQLSVL.

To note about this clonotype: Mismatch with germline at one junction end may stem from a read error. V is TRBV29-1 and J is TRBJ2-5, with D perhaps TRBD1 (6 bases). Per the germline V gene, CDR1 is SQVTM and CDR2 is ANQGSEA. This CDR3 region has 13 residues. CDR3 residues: CSASKTGQETKYF. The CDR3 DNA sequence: TGCAGCGCTTCAAAGACAGGCCAAGAGACCAAGTACTTC.

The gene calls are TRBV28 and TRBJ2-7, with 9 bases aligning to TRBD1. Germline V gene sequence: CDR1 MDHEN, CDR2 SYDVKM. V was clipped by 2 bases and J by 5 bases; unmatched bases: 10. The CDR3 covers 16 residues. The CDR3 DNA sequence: TGTGCCAGCAGTTTAACCATGGGGACAGGGAATGACGAGCAGTACTTC. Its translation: CASSLTMGTGNDEQYF. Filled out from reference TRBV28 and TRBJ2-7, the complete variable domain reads DVKVTQSSRYLVKRTGEKVFLECVQDMDHENMFWYRQDPGLGLRLIYFSYDVKMKEKGDIPEGYSVSREKKERFSLILESASTNQTSMYLCASSLTMGTGNDEQYFGPGTRLTVT.

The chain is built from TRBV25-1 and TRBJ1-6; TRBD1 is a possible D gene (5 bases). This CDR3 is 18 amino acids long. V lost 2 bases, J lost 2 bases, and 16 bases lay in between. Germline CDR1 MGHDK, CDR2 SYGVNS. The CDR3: CASSEPGGTSAYNSPLHF. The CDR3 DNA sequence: TGTGCCAGCAGTGAACCTGGGGGGACCAGCGCCTATAATTCACCCCTCCACTTT.